The rows below give T cell receptor beta chains drawn from one sample of a study of T cells in Graves' hyperthyroidism and ophthalmopathy. TCRdb itself ran the multiplex PCR reads through MiXCR, one entry per CDR3 protein. The top ten clones hold around 28% of a sample with roughly 400,000 distinct CDR3 sequences, around 15% of them seen once. Sequencing was done on a sample of blood. Receptors were obtained from a man between 45 and 60 years old with Graves' ophthalmopathy. The CDR3 runs from the conserved cysteine through the conserved F or W. D genes are given only for firm matches. Part of the rows lack a size; the others show once, few, many or a class for expanded clones.

>-|many|TRBJ2-7|TRBV18
CASSQYRDYEQYF
TGTGCCAGCTCACAATACAGGGACTACGAGCAGTACTTC
>TRBD2|-|TRBJ2-3|TRBV7-9
CASSRTSTHTDTQYF
TGTGCCAGCAGCCGGACTAGCACCCACACAGATACGCAGTATTTT
>-|-|TRBJ1-1|TRBV19
CASSRLGNEAFF
TGTGCCAGTAGTAGATTGGGGAATGAAGCTTTCTTT
>TRBD1|many|TRBJ2-2|TRBV24-1
CATSDSRDRDTGELFF
TGTGCCACCAGTGATTCCCGGGACAGGGACACCGGGGAGCTGTTTTTT
>-|many|TRBJ2-3|TRBV11-1
CASSLALAPMGDTQYF
TGTGCCAGCAGCTTAGCCCTAGCTCCGATGGGAGATACGCAGTATTTT
>-|few|TRBJ2-1|TRBV14
CASSQDYRGEQFF
TGTGCCAGCAGCCAAGATTATCGTGGGGAGCAGTTCTTC
>-|-|TRBJ1-1|TRBV27
CASSLFGGHTEAFF
TGTGCCAGCAGTTTATTCGGGGGGCACACTGAAGCTTTCTTT
>TRBD2|few|TRBJ2-4|TRBV7-8
CASSLGRRTSGTPKDF
TGTGCCAGCAGCTTAGGGCGGCGGACTAGCGGCACCCCGAAGGACTTC
>-|few|TRBJ1-1|TRBV25-1
CASSGHAANTEAFF
TGTGCCAGCAGTGGCCACGCCGCGAACACTGAAGCTTTCTTT
>TRBD1|many|TRBJ1-1|TRBV7-8
CASSLIRTGRTEAFF
TGTGCCAGCAGCTTAATAAGGACAGGGCGCACTGAAGCTTTCTTT
>-|many|TRBJ2-7|TRBV28
CASSSPQPAYEQYF
TGTGCCAGCAGTTCCCCTCAACCGGCCTACGAGCAGTACTTC
>-|many|TRBJ2-7|TRBV25-1
CASSDHRGISYEQYF
TGTGCCAGCAGTGATCACCGGGGAATCTCCTACGAGCAGTACTTC
>-|-|TRBJ1-2|TRBV7-9
CASSLGVLRIELHSDGYTF
TGTGCCAGCAGCTTAGGGGTCCTTAGGATTGAACTACACAGCGATGGCTACACCTTC
>-|many|TRBJ1-1|TRBV10-2
CASSERGRFTEAFF
TGCGCCAGCAGTGAGCGGGGGAGGTTCACTGAAGCTTTCTTT
>TRBD2|many|TRBJ2-7|TRBV30
CASASGVWIYEQYF
TGTGCCTCCGCTAGCGGGGTTTGGATATACGAGCAGTACTTC
>-|-|TRBJ2-2|TRBV19
CASSGILVTGELFF
TGTGCCAGTAGTGGGATACTAGTAACCGGGGAGCTGTTTTTT
>-|many|TRBJ2-2|TRBV29-1
CSVAWRTNTGELFF
TGCAGCGTTGCGTGGCGGACCAACACCGGGGAGCTGTTTTTT
>-|many|TRBJ2-5|TRBV29-1
CSVGDQETQYF
TGCAGCGTGGGGGACCAAGAGACCCAGTACTTC